The 8 T cell receptor beta chains below were found in one sample sequenced in a study of blood T cell repertoires in COVID-19. TCRdb's copy holds only in-frame clones and misses some; the assay was immunoSEQ multiplex PCR. The sample carries 90,000 to 120,000 clones, over 75% recorded once. Input material: peripheral blood. All receptors derive from a woman older than 75 with acute or convalescent COVID-19.

The gene calls are TRBV20-1 and TRBJ2-3; 11 bases match TRBD2. J gave up 4 bases and V 3 bases, and 3 bases lay outside the gene matches. CDR3 length: 14 residues. Per germline, CDR1 DFQATT and CDR2 SNEGSKA (reference sequence). The CDR3: CSASGTSGSDTQYF. As DNA, the CDR3 is TGCAGTGCTAGTGGGACTAGCGGATCAGATACGCAGTATTTT.

The chain employs TRBV3-1 (or the pseudogene TRBV3-2) and TRBJ2-7; D is possibly TRBD2 (5 bases). V lost 1 base and J 3 bases, leaving 10 bases between the germline ends. Per the germline V gene, CDR1 is LGHDT and CDR2 is YNNKEL (reference sequence). CDR3 length: 14 amino acids. The chain's CDR3 is CASSQAPGSYEQYF. The CDR3 nucleotides are TGTGCCAGCAGCCAAGCTCCGGGGAGCTACGAGCAGTACTTC.

The chain has TRBV10-3 and TRBJ2-5, with 7 bases fitting TRBD1. Trimming at V came to 0 bases and at J to 5 bases, leaving 6 bases not matched to a gene. This CDR3 has 15 amino acids. Germline V gives CDR1 ENHRY, CDR2 SYGVKD. The chain's CDR3 is CAISESRGQGETQYF. The CDR3 region has the DNA TGTGCCATCAGTGAGTCGAGGGGGCAGGGGGAGACCCAGTACTTC.

The CDR3 DNA reads TGTGCCACCAGTGACCGGACAGGGGAGTTCACCGGGGAGCTGTTTTTT. This gives the protein CATSDRTGEFTGELFF. The rearrangement joins TRBV24-1 to TRBJ2-2; 9 nucleotides match TRBD1. The CDR3 extends over 16 amino acids. The ends lost 4 bases at V and 4 bases at J; junction bases unmatched: 6. Germline lookup yields CDR1 KGHDR and CDR2 SFDVKD.

This chain uses TRBV28 with TRBJ2-1; the D gene is possibly TRBD2 (6 bases). Germline lookup yields CDR1 MDHEN and CDR2 SYDVKM. CDR3 length equals 15 residues. V was shortened by 8 bases and J by 0 bases, with 14 bases between the two germline ends. The CDR3 spells CASGGLPSSYNEQFF. CDR3 in DNA: TGTGCCAGCGGGGGACTTCCGAGCTCCTACAATGAGCAGTTCTTC.

This chain connects TRBV6-4 to TRBJ1-5; the D is unclear. Germline CDR1 and CDR2: MRHNA and SNTAGT. The CDR3 totals 13 residues. V was pared by 6 bases and J by 3 bases, with 9 bases between. The CDR3 sequence is CASSEELNQPQHF. CDR3 bases: TGTGCCAGCAGCGAGGAACTCAATCAGCCCCAGCATTTT.

In DNA form, the CDR3 reads TGCGCCAGCAGCTCGGCGGGTTCCTCTGGAAACACCATATATTTT. Amino acids: CASSSAGSSGNTIYF. The genes are TRBV5-1 and TRBJ1-3; D is undetermined. The V gene's germline CDR1 is SGHRS and CDR2 YFSETQ. The CDR3 is 15 amino acids. Deletions cut 3 bases from V and 0 bases from J, with 10 bases between.

This chain joins TRBV27 and TRBJ1-1, with 12 positions matching TRBD1. The CDR3 consists of 14 residues. J lost 7 bases, V lost 4 bases, and 4 bases had no gene match. Germline CDR1 MNHEY, CDR2 SMNVEV (reference sequence). CDR3 sequence reads: CASSSGTGGNEAFF. CDR3 sequence (DNA): TGTGCCAGCAGTTCGGGGACAGGGGGCAATGAAGCTTTCTTT.